Listed below are T cell receptor beta chains from one sample, sequenced in a study of graft-versus-host responses after intestinal transplantation. Here immunoSEQ multiplex PCR was the method, and the copy in TCRdb shows in-frame clones only, minus some. The sample contains roughly 20,000 clones, roughly 44% of which appear only once. The specimen was alloreactive CD8+ T cells from a mixed lymphocyte reaction culture, collected before transplantation. Every receptor here comes from a human patient who was an organ donor for intestinal transplantation. Each CDR3 is given with its conserved first and last residue. D genes are given only for firm matches. Size values are once, few and many counts, or a class for expanded clones, and some rows have none.

v_call: TRBV5-4; clone_size: few; d_call: NA; j_call: TRBJ2-7; cdr3_aa: CASSLSLGYEQYF; cdr3_nt: TGTGCCAGCAGCTTGTCCCTGGGCTACGAGCAGTACTTC
v_call: TRBV4-1; clone_size: NA; d_call: TRBD1; j_call: TRBJ2-2; cdr3_aa: CASSPGGQGLSGELFF; cdr3_nt: TGCGCCAGCAGCCCAGGGGGACAGGGCCTATCCGGGGAGCTGTTTTTT
v_call: TRBV4-3; clone_size: few; d_call: TRBD2; j_call: TRBJ2-4; cdr3_aa: CASSRILEREGLRGAKNIQYF; cdr3_nt: TGCGCCAGCAGCCGTATTTTGGAGCGGGAGGGCCTACGTGGAGCCAAAAACATTCAGTACTTC
v_call: TRBV6-5; clone_size: NA; d_call: NA; j_call: TRBJ2-1; cdr3_aa: CASSYLSYNEQFF; cdr3_nt: TGTGCCAGCAGCTATCTTAGCTACAATGAGCAGTTCTTC
v_call: TRBV15; clone_size: NA; d_call: NA; j_call: TRBJ2-1; cdr3_aa: CATVQGGSYNEQFF; cdr3_nt: TGTGCCACCGTCCAGGGAGGCTCCTACAATGAGCAGTTCTTC
v_call: TRBV4-2; clone_size: NA; d_call: NA; j_call: TRBJ2-4; cdr3_aa: CASSQEGGLWIAKNIQYF; cdr3_nt: TGTGCCAGCAGCCAAGAAGGGGGGCTCTGGATAGCCAAAAACATTCAGTACTTC
v_call: TRBV6-6; clone_size: NA; d_call: NA; j_call: TRBJ2-5; cdr3_aa: CASSHRSVPETQYF; cdr3_nt: TGTGCCAGCAGTCACCGTAGCGTCCCAGAGACCCAGTACTTC
v_call: TRBV6-1; clone_size: NA; d_call: NA; j_call: TRBJ2-3; cdr3_aa: CASRDLQGFQYF; cdr3_nt: TGTGCCAGCAGGGACCTCCAGGGGTTTCAGTATTTT
v_call: TRBV7-2; clone_size: few; d_call: NA; j_call: TRBJ2-7; cdr3_aa: CASSLAHLARREYEQYF; cdr3_nt: TGTGCCAGCAGCTTAGCCCACCTCGCCAGGAGGGAATACGAGCAGTACTTC
v_call: TRBV4-1; clone_size: once; d_call: NA; j_call: TRBJ1-5; cdr3_aa: CASSQDPGDNQPQHF; cdr3_nt: TGCGCCAGCAGCCAAGATCCAGGGGACAATCAGCCCCAGCATTTT
v_call: TRBV11-2; clone_size: few; d_call: TRBD2; j_call: TRBJ2-1; cdr3_aa: CASSFRTASGFDEQFF; cdr3_nt: TGTGCCAGCAGCTTTAGAACTGCTAGCGGGTTTGATGAGCAGTTCTTC
v_call: TRBV6-6; clone_size: few; d_call: NA; j_call: TRBJ1-2; cdr3_aa: CASSYSQFYGYTF; cdr3_nt: TGTGCCAGCAGCTACTCGCAGTTCTATGGCTACACCTTC
v_call: TRBV2; clone_size: NA; d_call: TRBD2; j_call: TRBJ2-7; cdr3_aa: CASSLTSAHSYEQYF; cdr3_nt: TGTGCCAGCAGTCTTACTAGCGCGCACTCCTACGAGCAGTACTTC
v_call: TRBV27; clone_size: NA; d_call: NA; j_call: TRBJ1-2; cdr3_aa: CASSFFLGYGYTF; cdr3_nt: TGTGCCAGCAGTTTTTTCCTAGGCTATGGCTACACCTTC
v_call: TRBV4-1; clone_size: NA; d_call: NA; j_call: TRBJ2-5; cdr3_aa: CASSQIGKETQYF; cdr3_nt: TGCGCCAGCAGCCAAATTGGTAAAGAGACCCAGTACTTC
v_call: TRBV15; clone_size: NA; d_call: NA; j_call: TRBJ1-1; cdr3_aa: CATSRDLGDTEAFF; cdr3_nt: TGTGCCACCAGCAGAGATCTGGGGGACACTGAAGCTTTCTTT
v_call: TRBV10-1; clone_size: medium-sized; d_call: NA; j_call: TRBJ1-4; cdr3_aa: CASSERTQFDGFTSSRSGEKLFF; cdr3_nt: TGCGCCAGCAGTGAAAGGACACAGTTTGATGGGTTTACCTCATCACGGTCCGGAGAAAAACTGTTTTTT
v_call: TRBV28; clone_size: NA; d_call: TRBD1; j_call: TRBJ2-7; cdr3_aa: CASSGTGNFYEQYF; cdr3_nt: TGTGCCAGCAGCGGGACAGGGAACTTCTACGAGCAGTACTTC
v_call: TRBV6-6; clone_size: medium-sized; d_call: NA; j_call: TRBJ2-1; cdr3_aa: CASSFGASYNEQFF; cdr3_nt: TGTGCCAGCAGTTTTGGAGCCTCCTACAATGAGCAGTTCTTC
v_call: TRBV5-6; clone_size: medium-sized; d_call: NA; j_call: TRBJ2-1; cdr3_aa: CASSFSWRSSYNEQFF; cdr3_nt: TGTGCCAGCAGCTTCAGCTGGCGTAGCTCCTACAATGAGCAGTTCTTC
v_call: TRBV10-3; clone_size: NA; d_call: NA; j_call: TRBJ1-5; cdr3_aa: CAISESVGQPQHF; cdr3_nt: TGTGCCATCAGTGAGTCCGTGGGTCAGCCCCAGCATTTT
v_call: TRBV5-1; clone_size: NA; d_call: NA; j_call: TRBJ1-2; cdr3_aa: CASSLDDGSSGYTF; cdr3_nt: TGCGCCAGCAGCTTAGACGACGGATCGTCAGGCTACACCTTC
v_call: TRBV6-5; clone_size: NA; d_call: NA; j_call: TRBJ2-3; cdr3_aa: CASRHYTDTQYF; cdr3_nt: TGTGCCAGCAGGCACTACACAGATACGCAGTATTTT
v_call: TRBV15; clone_size: NA; d_call: TRBD1; j_call: TRBJ1-1; cdr3_aa: CATSRNRGFNTEAFF; cdr3_nt: TGTGCCACCAGCAGAAACAGGGGTTTCAACACTGAAGCTTTCTTT
v_call: TRBV7-2; clone_size: NA; d_call: TRBD2; j_call: TRBJ2-7; cdr3_aa: CASSIPTGRELPYEQYF; cdr3_nt: TGTGCCAGCAGCATACCCACTGGGCGGGAGCTTCCCTACGAGCAGTACTTC
v_call: TRBV6-1; clone_size: NA; d_call: TRBD2; j_call: TRBJ2-7; cdr3_aa: CASSGGVPLFDEQYF; cdr3_nt: TGTGCCAGCTCTGGGGGGGTTCCTCTTTTTGACGAGCAGTACTTC
v_call: TRBV5-4; clone_size: NA; d_call: TRBD1; j_call: TRBJ1-3; cdr3_aa: CASSSLGTASGNTIYF; cdr3_nt: TGTGCCAGCAGCTCCCTGGGGACAGCCTCTGGAAACACCATATATTTT
v_call: TRBV4-1; clone_size: few; d_call: TRBD1; j_call: TRBJ1-1; cdr3_aa: CASSHGRGHLYTEAFF; cdr3_nt: TGCGCCAGCAGCCACGGCAGGGGGCATCTTTACACTGAAGCTTTCTTT
v_call: TRBV29-1; clone_size: NA; d_call: TRBD2; j_call: TRBJ2-3; cdr3_aa: CSVEDLTSGSTDTQYF; cdr3_nt: TGCAGCGTTGAAGATCTAACTAGCGGATCCACAGATACGCAGTATTTT
v_call: TRBV6-6; clone_size: NA; d_call: NA; j_call: TRBJ2-2; cdr3_aa: CASSYFAQGFSGELFF; cdr3_nt: TGTGCCAGCAGTTACTTCGCCCAGGGGTTCTCCGGGGAGCTGTTTTTT
v_call: TRBV5-8; clone_size: NA; d_call: TRBD2; j_call: TRBJ2-3; cdr3_aa: CASSLRVGLTDTQYF; cdr3_nt: TGTGCCAGCAGCCTCCGGGTGGGACTAACAGATACGCAGTATTTT
v_call: TRBV28; clone_size: few; d_call: TRBD1; j_call: TRBJ1-2; cdr3_aa: CASSFLGTGYGYTF; cdr3_nt: TGTGCCAGCAGTTTTCTGGGGACAGGTTATGGCTACACCTTC
v_call: TRBV9; clone_size: NA; d_call: TRBD1; j_call: TRBJ1-3; cdr3_aa: CASSANRGLPGNTIYF; cdr3_nt: TGTGCCAGCAGCGCAAACAGGGGGCTGCCGGGAAACACCATATATTTT
v_call: TRBV19; clone_size: few; d_call: NA; j_call: TRBJ2-7; cdr3_aa: CASSSGLSYEQYF; cdr3_nt: TGTGCCAGTAGTTCCGGGTTGTCCTACGAGCAGTACTTC
v_call: TRBV27; clone_size: NA; d_call: NA; j_call: TRBJ2-7; cdr3_aa: CASSLSSSFYEQYF; cdr3_nt: TGTGCCAGCAGTTTATCGTCGAGTTTCTACGAGCAGTACTTC
v_call: TRBV7-2; clone_size: NA; d_call: NA; j_call: TRBJ1-2; cdr3_aa: CASSFVGSAGVGYTF; cdr3_nt: TGTGCCAGCAGCTTTGTTGGGTCAGCGGGCGTAGGCTACACCTTC
v_call: TRBV28; clone_size: NA; d_call: NA; j_call: TRBJ2-3; cdr3_aa: CASSCGETPFFYTQYF; cdr3_nt: TGTGCCAGCAGTTGTGGGGAGACTCCGTTCTTTTATACGCAGTATTTT
v_call: TRBV6-5; clone_size: few; d_call: NA; j_call: TRBJ2-2; cdr3_aa: CASSYSILANTGELFF; cdr3_nt: TGTGCCAGCAGTTACTCGATTCTCGCGAACACCGGGGAGCTGTTTTTT
v_call: TRBV13; clone_size: NA; d_call: NA; j_call: TRBJ2-3; cdr3_aa: CASSLLSSDTQYF; cdr3_nt: TGTGCCAGCAGCTTACTCTCCTCGGATACGCAGTATTTT
v_call: TRBV5-4; clone_size: few; d_call: NA; j_call: TRBJ2-1; cdr3_aa: CASSPAQNEQFF; cdr3_nt: TGTGCCAGCAGCCCAGCACAGAATGAGCAGTTCTTC
v_call: TRBV21-1; clone_size: NA; d_call: NA; j_call: TRBJ1-1; cdr3_aa: CASSNAGVSTEAFF; cdr3_nt: TGTGCCAGCAGCAACGCAGGGGTTTCCACTGAAGCTTTCTTT
v_call: TRBV5-3; clone_size: NA; d_call: NA; j_call: TRBJ2-5; cdr3_aa: CASSVGQGNQETQYF; cdr3_nt: TGTGCCAGCAGCGTCGGGCAGGGCAACCAAGAGACCCAGTACTTC
v_call: TRBV9; clone_size: few; d_call: TRBD2; j_call: TRBJ2-2; cdr3_aa: CASSVPPSGNTGELFF; cdr3_nt: TGTGCCAGCAGCGTACCCCCTAGCGGGAACACCGGGGAGCTGTTTTTT
v_call: TRBV28; clone_size: medium-sized; d_call: NA; j_call: TRBJ2-2; cdr3_aa: CASSLGGRALSGELFF; cdr3_nt: TGTGCCAGCAGTCTCGGAGGACGCGCTCTTTCCGGGGAGCTGTTTTTT
v_call: TRBV7-9; clone_size: few; d_call: NA; j_call: TRBJ1-1; cdr3_aa: CASSLQGFATEAFF; cdr3_nt: TGTGCCAGCAGCCTTCAGGGGTTTGCCACTGAAGCTTTCTTT
v_call: TRBV6-5; clone_size: medium-sized; d_call: TRBD1; j_call: TRBJ2-2; cdr3_aa: CASGQGGELFF; cdr3_nt: TGTGCCAGCGGACAGGGCGGGGAGCTGTTTTTT
v_call: TRBV4-3; clone_size: NA; d_call: NA; j_call: TRBJ1-2; cdr3_aa: CASSQEGVPYGYTF; cdr3_nt: TGCGCCAGCAGCCAAGAAGGGGTTCCCTATGGCTACACCTTC
v_call: TRBV7-9; clone_size: NA; d_call: TRBD2; j_call: TRBJ2-5; cdr3_aa: CASSLVRLAGKDQETQYF; cdr3_nt: TGTGCCAGCAGCTTAGTAAGACTAGCGGGAAAGGATCAAGAGACCCAGTACTTC
v_call: TRBV4-1; clone_size: NA; d_call: TRBD2; j_call: TRBJ2-5; cdr3_aa: CASSQESNLAGGMWETQYF; cdr3_nt: TGCGCCAGCAGCCAAGAGTCGAACTTGGCGGGAGGGATGTGGGAGACCCAGTACTTC
v_call: TRBV10-3; clone_size: NA; d_call: TRBD2; j_call: TRBJ2-3; cdr3_aa: CAIGLAASTDTQYF; cdr3_nt: TGTGCCATCGGACTAGCGGCTAGCACAGATACGCAGTATTTT
v_call: TRBV19; clone_size: NA; d_call: TRBD2; j_call: TRBJ2-7; cdr3_aa: CASKEGLAGLKYEQYF; cdr3_nt: TGTGCCAGTAAGGAAGGACTAGCGGGGTTAAAATACGAGCAGTACTTC